This paragraph reports one TCR beta chain. Its antigen is unknown. The data were produced by immunoSEQ multiplex PCR, yet TCRdb's version contains in-frame clones alone and is incomplete. This sample has some 170,000 clones, with around nine tenths found just once. This record belongs to a study of cytomegalovirus exposure and HLA in healthy donors. General study results and limits: Reports indicated that the classifier achieved high specificity and sensitivity in diagnosing cytomegalovirus status. While the bulk of TCR sequences proved rare, some public TCRs turned up in many donors. Researchers reported that a few CMV-associated chains were confirmed in vitro as CMV antigen-specific. TCR beta chains numbering some 160 were designated cytomegalovirus-associated.

Looked up from germline, CDR1 is MNHEY and CDR2 is SVGAGI. Between the trimmed V and J ends, which lost 6 bases and 0 bases, there was a span of 8 bases. This CDR3 comprises 14 residues. J is TRBJ2-2 and V is TRBV6-5; D may be TRBD2 (6 bases). The TCR sequence derives from a man aged 18-30 years in good health and CMV-seropositive. Sequenced: PBMCs. CDR3 sequence reads: CASRREANTGELFF. The CDR3 coding sequence is TGTGCCAGCAGGAGGGAGGCGAACACCGGGGAGCTGTTTTTT.